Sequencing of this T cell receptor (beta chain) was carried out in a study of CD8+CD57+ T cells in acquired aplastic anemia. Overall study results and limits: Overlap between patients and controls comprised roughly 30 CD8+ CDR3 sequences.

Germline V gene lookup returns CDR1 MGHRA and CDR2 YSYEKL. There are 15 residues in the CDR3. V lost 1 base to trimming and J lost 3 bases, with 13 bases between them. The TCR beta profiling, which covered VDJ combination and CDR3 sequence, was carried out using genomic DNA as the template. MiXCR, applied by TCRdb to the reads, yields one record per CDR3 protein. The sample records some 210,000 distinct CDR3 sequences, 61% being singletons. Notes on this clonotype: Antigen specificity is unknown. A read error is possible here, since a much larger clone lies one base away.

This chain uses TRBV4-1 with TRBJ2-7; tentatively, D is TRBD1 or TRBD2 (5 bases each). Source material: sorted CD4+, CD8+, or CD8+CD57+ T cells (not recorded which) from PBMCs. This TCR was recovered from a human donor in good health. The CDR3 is CASSQAPGRDYEQYF. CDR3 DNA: TGCGCCAGCAGCCAAGCCCCGGGACGAGACTACGAGCAGTACTTC.